The entry that follows covers one TCR beta chain sequence. What it recognizes is unknown. This record belongs to a study of blood T cells in healthy people across ages. Collection of roughly 9.6 milliliters of peripheral blood was performed for each donor. The CDR3 has 17 residues. Overall study results and limits: Measured against age, TCR beta diversity per million T cells decreased in a roughly linear manner. Long-lived donors had more naive CD4+ cells and higher diversity than aged donors. Possibly confounding the expanded clonotype changes was the fact that donor CMV status was unknown.

The use of a sample-barcoded 5' primer and a J-beta primer mix characterized a second PCR of about 7 to 12 cycles. TCRdb re-derived calls from the 5' RACE reads in MiXCR, one entry per CDR3 protein. The data contain about 1.4 million distinct CDR3 sequences, roughly 60% of them singletons. Sequencing used blood. The source of this sequence is a man between 18 and 29 years old in good health. The chain links TRBV21-1 to TRBJ2-1; no DNA check was done on the table's D call, TRBD1. TRBV21-1 is a pseudogene locus. CDR3 nucleotide sequence: TGTGCCAGCAGCAAAGCTCTACGGGACAGGGTTTCGGATGAGCAGTTCTTC. Protein: CASSKALRDRVSDEQFF.